Sequencing of this T cell receptor (beta chain) was carried out in a study of shared T cell receptors in the human thymus (dated by TCRdb to the early 2020s). Looking at the study overall: The study examined how self-reactive, shared T-cell receptor alpha chains are generated in the human thymus.

The germline V gene specifies SGHTA as CDR1 and FQGNSA as CDR2. Here V drops 3 bases and J drops 2 bases, and the junction holds 13 bases not matched to any gene. The CDR3 has 18 amino acids, counting the end cysteine and phenylalanine. Only CDR3 DNA is held: 54 bases, read in frame from base 1. The method behind the library was the immunoSEQ multiplex PCR assay. What TCRdb holds here is the immuneACCESS table cut down to in-frame rearrangements. Part of the clones is not present; checked against another copy, under half of the missing clones reflect an unresolved V gene, and the others are unexplained. The sample includes under 700,000 clones, with approximately 80% observed a single time. 0.013% of the sample belongs to the ten largest clones. This clone was recorded a few times. Its binding antigen is unknown. Base qualities were left out, and no much larger clone turns up one base away. These same data were also listed under a study on human thymus T cells. That second publication adds: Immunologically healthy infants undergoing open corrective cardiac surgery for congenital heart defects in Finland were used as donors. The thymus tissue came from surgical resects taken out during corrective cardiac surgery. Usage of V and J gene segments appeared to be biased in both the thymic and the peripheral blood repertoires. Highly overlapping thymic TCR repertoires among unrelated individuals were reported in the related research. TCR alpha and beta repertoires from roughly 8 infant thymus samples and a few related peripheral blood samples were characterized in the study. Donor ages ranging from about 6 to 250 days were recorded, and roughly six male and a couple of female infants were included in the cohort. After being mechanically released from the tissue, thymocytes were kept at -70 degrees C in pellets of about 8.5-32 million cells. Genomic DNA was extracted from frozen cell pellets with a QIAsymphony instrument. TCRB and TCRAD loci were amplified from a standardized quantity of quality-controlled genomic DNA using the immunoSEQ multiplex PCR assay. Amplicons spanned the V(D)J region at a length sufficient to cover the CDR3 and identify V and J genes. The amplicons were sequenced on an Illumina platform via the commercial immunoSEQ service. Primer bias and sequencing errors were corrected as previously described, and TCRAD and TCRB were defined on the basis of the IMGT database. Repertoires were analysed with immunoSEQ Analyzer 3.0 and VDJTools, covering basic statistics, V/J segment usage, diversity estimates, rarefaction and pairwise overlap. Chao1, ChaoE, Efron-Thisted, Shannon and inverse Simpson indices were used to estimate diversity, which was also estimated on datasets down-sampled to the smallest sample. Repertoire overlap was determined by strict matching of CDR3 nucleotide sequence, V gene and J gene, and Jaccard-based multidimensional scaling clustering was applied. On average, about 800,000 unique TCRB clonotypes were obtained from thymus samples, compared with about 86,000 from blood samples.

In this chain, TRBV7-2 is recombined with TRBJ2-7, with 10 middle bases fitting TRBD1. The clonotype originates from a boy less than two years old with a congenital heart defect. Donor details come from another sample of the same person, matched by shared clones. The sample taken for sequencing was thymocytes. The nucleotide sequence is TGTGCCAGCAGCTTTTTCCCCTGCGGGGACAGGGGAACCTACGAGCAGTACTTC. Its protein product is CASSFFPCGDRGTYEQYF. With the rest looked up from the reference TRBV7-2 and TRBJ2-7 genes rather than sequenced, the full variable domain is GAGVSQSPSNKVTEKGKDVELRCDPISGHTALYWYRQSLGQGLEFLIYFQGNSAPDKSGLPSDRFSAERTGGSVSTLTIQRTQQEDSAVYLCASSFFPCGDRGTYEQYFGPGTRLTVT.